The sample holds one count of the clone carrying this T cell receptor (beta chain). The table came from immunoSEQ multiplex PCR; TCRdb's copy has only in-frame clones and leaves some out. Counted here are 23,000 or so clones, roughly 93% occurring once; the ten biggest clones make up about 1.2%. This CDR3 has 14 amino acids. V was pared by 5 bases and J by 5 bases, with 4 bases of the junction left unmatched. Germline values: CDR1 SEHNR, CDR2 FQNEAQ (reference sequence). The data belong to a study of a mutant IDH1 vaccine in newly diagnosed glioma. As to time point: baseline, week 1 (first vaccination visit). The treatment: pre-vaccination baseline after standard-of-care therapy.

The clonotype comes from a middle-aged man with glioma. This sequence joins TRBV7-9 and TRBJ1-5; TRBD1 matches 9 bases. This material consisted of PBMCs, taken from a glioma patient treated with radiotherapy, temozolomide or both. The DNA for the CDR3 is TGTGCCAGCAGCGCGGGACAGGGATATCAGCCCCAGCATTTT. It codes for CASSAGQGYQPQHF.